The text below deals with one T cell receptor (beta chain). Many counts were recorded for this clonotype. Which antigen it targets is not known. Base-call qualities are not available, and no considerably larger clone is one nucleotide away. Ends trimmed: V by 5 bases, J by 4 bases; bases unmatched to a gene: 4. CDR1 and CDR2 (LNHDA, SQIVND) derive from the germline V gene (reference sequence). The cysteine opens and the phenylalanine closes a CDR3 of 14 amino acids. Only the CDR3 DNA stays, 42 bases, in frame from base 1. These data are taken from a study of CD8+CD57+ T cells in acquired aplastic anemia listed by TCRdb under 2018. About the full investigation: Extracted DNA from sorted CD4+ and CD8+ cells averaged around 3.2 ug, ranging from about 0.18 to 27.4 ug. For healthy donor samples, the average read count was around 10 million for CD4+ cells and around 12 million for CD8+ cells.

What the authors observed across the whole study: Although 25 to 30 CD8+ CDR3 sequences were shared by patients and controls, these sequences appeared highly expressed in patients and within the immunodominant clones of patients. Patients and healthy controls showed no significant difference in CD8+ Simpson's diversity (P=0.060).

Genomic DNA served as template for TCR beta VDJ combination and CDR3 sequence profiling. TCR repertoire sequencing was run on an Illumina HiSeq 2000. Per the authors' processing: TRBV/TRBJ rearrangement plots, CDR3 size and DJ length profiles, and Simpson's diversity index were used to assess repertoires. Whichever DNA sequence was most abundant in the deep sequencing data was defined as the immunodominant clone. CDR3 amino acid sequences were screened for sharing across subjects and were compared with published repertoires and the VDJdb database. TCRdb reworked the public reads: Q25 trimming with fastp, MiXCR clone assembly, productive beta chains retained. Entries are consolidated by CDR3 protein sequence, retaining the most common genes and DNA. In this record, the V and J calls reflect TCRdb's handling and not the investigators' own analysis. The sample table holds some 190,000 distinct CDR3 sequences, of which approximately 46% were seen once. The top ten clonotypes cover under 3.5% of the sample.

The study deep-sequenced TCR repertoires of sorted CD4+ and CD8+ blood T cells from severe aplastic anemia patients and healthy subjects. Ficoll-Paque density gradient centrifugation was used to isolate peripheral blood mononuclear cells. CD4+ and CD8+ T cells were sorted by FACS or magnetic beads before DNA extraction. The V gene is TRBV19 and the J gene is TRBJ2-3; the junction holds 9 bases that match TRBD2. This clonotype was sampled from a human donor in good health. The sample comprised sorted CD4+, CD8+, or CD8+CD57+ T cells (not recorded which) from PBMCs. The CDR3 protein is CASSSRGGADTQYF. The sequence in DNA is TGTGCCAGTAGTTCTCGCGGGGGGGCAGATACGCAGTATTTT.